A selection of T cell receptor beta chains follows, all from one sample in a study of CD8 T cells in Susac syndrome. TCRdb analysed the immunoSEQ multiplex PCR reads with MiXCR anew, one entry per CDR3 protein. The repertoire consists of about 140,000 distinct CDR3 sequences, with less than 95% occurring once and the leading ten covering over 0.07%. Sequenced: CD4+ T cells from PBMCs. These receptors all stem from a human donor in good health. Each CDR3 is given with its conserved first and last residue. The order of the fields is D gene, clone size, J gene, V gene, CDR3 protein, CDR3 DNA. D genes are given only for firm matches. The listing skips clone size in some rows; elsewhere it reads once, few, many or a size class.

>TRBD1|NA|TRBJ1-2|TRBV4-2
CASSQYGTGDNYGYTF
TGTGCCAGCAGCCAATACGGGACAGGAGATAACTATGGCTACACCTTC
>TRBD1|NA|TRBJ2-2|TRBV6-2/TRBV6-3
CASRRNRGSLLTGELFF
TGTGCCAGCAGACGAAACAGGGGATCGCTCCTCACCGGGGAGCTGTTTTTT
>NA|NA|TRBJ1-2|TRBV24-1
CATSDTTGLGYTF
TGTGCCACCAGTGATACGACGGGGCTAGGCTACACCTTC
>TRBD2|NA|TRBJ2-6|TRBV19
CASQRGRSGANVLTF
TGTGCCTCTCAGCGGGGCCGCTCTGGGGCCAACGTCCTGACTTTC
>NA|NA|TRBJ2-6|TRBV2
CASTRDFGANVLTF
TGTGCCAGCACACGGGATTTTGGGGCCAACGTCCTGACTTTC
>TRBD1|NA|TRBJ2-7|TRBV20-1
CSARGPGQAYF
TGCAGTGCTAGAGGCCCGGGACAGGCCTACTTC
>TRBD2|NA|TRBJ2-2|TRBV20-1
CSVPGTRGLGELFF
TGCAGTGTGCCCGGGACTAGGGGTCTCGGGGAGCTGTTTTTT
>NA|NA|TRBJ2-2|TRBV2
CASSPAGLGTGELFF
TGTGCCAGCAGCCCCGCAGGGTTGGGAACCGGGGAGCTGTTTTTT
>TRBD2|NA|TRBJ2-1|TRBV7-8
CASSSGGSGRKPSYNEQFF
TGTGCCAGCAGCTCCGGCGGGAGCGGGAGGAAACCCTCCTACAATGAGCAGTTCTTC
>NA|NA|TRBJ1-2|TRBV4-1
CASSQGVSYGYTF
TGCGCCAGCAGCCAAGGTGTCTCCTATGGCTACACCTTC
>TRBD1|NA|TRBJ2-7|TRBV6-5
CASSYSRQGPNEQYF
TGTGCCAGCAGTTACTCTAGACAGGGACCCAACGAGCAGTACTTC
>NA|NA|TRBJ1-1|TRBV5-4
CASSPEWGNTEAFF
TGTGCCAGCAGCCCGGAGTGGGGGAACACTGAAGCTTTCTTT
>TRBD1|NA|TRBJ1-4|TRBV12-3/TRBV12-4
CASSLGTGGRSEKLFF
TGTGCCAGCAGTTTGGGGACAGGGGGCCGGAGTGAAAAACTGTTTTTT
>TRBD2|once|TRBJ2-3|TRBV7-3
CASSLLPGTSGSGTDTQYF
TGTGCCAGCAGCTTACTGCCCGGGACTAGCGGGAGTGGGACAGATACGCAGTATTTT
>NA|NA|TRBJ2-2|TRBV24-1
CATSDWGRTNTGELFF
TGTGCCACCAGTGATTGGGGCAGAACAAACACCGGGGAGCTGTTTTTT
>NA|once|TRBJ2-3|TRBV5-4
CASSKDQSTDTQYF
TGTGCCAGCAGCAAGGACCAGAGCACAGATACGCAGTATTTT
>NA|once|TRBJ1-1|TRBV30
CAWSVVGGTEAFF
TGTGCCTGGAGTGTGGTAGGGGGCACTGAAGCTTTCTTT